This T cell receptor beta chain derives from a study of blood T cell repertoires in COVID-19. Study summary: Samples of COVID-19 (acute and convalescent) were obtained from the United States, Italy and Spain. T cells, B-cell-depleted T cells, or PBMCs supplied cDNA or gDNA.

Seattle enrolled patients during active infection and tracked them longitudinally. This CDR3 is built from 15 residues. V lost 7 bases and J 3 bases, leaving 13 bases between the germline ends. The V gene's germline CDR1 is MDHEN and CDR2 SYDVKM. Original data processing: Amplification of reference gene primers was used by the study to estimate nucleated cell counts. Produced via immunoSEQ multiplex PCR; TCRdb's table is partial and in-frame only. That table supplies the V and J calls and clone size; D and trimming were determined from the DNA. The table includes 250,000 to 300,000 clones, around 90% detected once.

This clonotype was sampled from a woman in her sixties or seventies with COVID-19, enrolled during active disease. The sample taken for sequencing was peripheral blood. This sequence joins TRBV28 and TRBJ1-6, with D unresolved. CDR3 DNA: TGTGCCAGCACGTCCGTGGGGAGCTATAATTCACCCCTCCACTTT. It specifies CASTSVGSYNSPLHF.